What follows are 30 T cell receptor beta chains derived from one specimen sequenced in a study of blood T cell repertoires in COVID-19. TCRdb's table, derived via immunoSEQ multiplex PCR, lists solely in-frame clones and lacks some. Counted here are about 270,000 clones, 75% to 90% occurring once; the ten biggest clones make up roughly 13%. Sample: peripheral blood. These TCRs come from an older woman with COVID-19, enrolled during active disease.

The rearrangement links TRBV5-5 to TRBJ2-6; D call uncertain. The V gene's germline CDR1 is SGHKS and CDR2 YYEKEE (reference sequence). V lost 1 base, J lost 0 bases, and 11 bases lay in between. This CDR3 region has 17 residues. The DNA of the CDR3 is TGTGCCAGCAGCTTGAACACGGAGAACTCTGGGGCCAACGTCCTGACTTTC. As protein: CASSLNTENSGANVLTF.

The chain joins TRBV5-4 to TRBJ1-1; tentatively, D is TRBD1 (6 bases). V was cut by 4 bases and J by 4 bases, with 14 bases left in between. Germline CDR1 reads SGHNT; CDR2 reads YYREEE (reference sequence). There are 14 residues in the CDR3. In DNA form, the CDR3 reads TGTGCCAGCAGCCTAAAGGGGGTTTTCACTGAAGCTTTCTTT. It translates to CASSLKGVFTEAFF.

On this clone: The sample contains more than one DNA sequence encoding this CDR3. The V gene is TRBV18, the J gene TRBJ2-7, with TRBD1 as a possible D gene (5 bases). The ends were cut back, 3 bases at V and 5 bases at J, with 11 bases in the middle. The CDR3 consists of 13 residues. Germline assignment: CDR1 KGHSH and CDR2 LQKENI. The CDR3 here is CASSPSQGDEQYF. The DNA for the CDR3 is TGTGCCAGCTCACCTTCCCAGGGCGACGAGCAGTACTTC.

This rearrangement joins TRBV7-8 to TRBJ2-1; no clear D gene. The CDR3 is 17 residues long. V lost 2 bases and J lost 5, with 19 bases in between. Germline lookup yields CDR1 SGHVS and CDR2 FQNEAQ. CDR3 in amino acids: CASSLRPQLLTHNEQFF. The DNA of the CDR3 is TGTGCCAGCAGCTTACGGCCACAACTACTGACTCACAATGAGCAGTTCTTC. Complete variable domain (other parts from reference TRBV7-8 and TRBJ2-1): GAGVSQSPRYKVAKRGQDVALRCDPISGHVSLFWYQQALGQGPEFLTYFQNEAQLDKSGLPSDRFFAERPEGSVSTLKIQRTQQEDSAVYLCASSLRPQLLTHNEQFFGPGTRLTVL.

The V gene is TRBV12-3 or TRBV12-4, the J gene TRBJ1-3; 8 bases fit TRBD1. This CDR3 comprises 11 residues. The trim removed 9 bases at V and 10 bases at J, leaving 5 bases unmatched. CDR3 DNA: TGTGCCAGTCGGGACAGGATAACCATATATTTT. It is translated as CASRDRITIYF.

This clone was seen a few times. This chain links TRBV19 with TRBJ1-5; maybe TRBD1 (6 bases). The CDR3 covers 16 residues. Germline-derived CDR1 and CDR2 are LNHDA and SQIVND (reference sequence). The V and J ends lost 1 base and 2 bases respectively, with 12 bases between them. The CDR3 spells CASSIGDIGGNQPQHF. The DNA for the CDR3 is TGTGCCAGTAGTATAGGGGACATCGGGGGCAATCAGCCCCAGCATTTT.

The chain is built from TRBV19 and TRBJ1-5; 8 bases align to TRBD1. Germline lookup yields CDR1 LNHDA and CDR2 SQIVND (reference sequence). After removal of 3 bases from V and 4 bases from J, the junction contained 14 bases not matched to a gene. The CDR3 is 18 amino acids. CDR3 loop: CASSILPFDRGPNQPQHF. The DNA for the CDR3 is TGTGCCAGTAGTATTCTTCCCTTCGACAGGGGACCTAATCAGCCCCAGCATTTT.

The chain carries TRBV18 and TRBJ2-5; 7 bases fit TRBD1. There are 13 residues in the CDR3. With V trimmed by 3 bases and J by 4 bases, 2 bases remained unmatched. Germline CDR1 reads KGHSH; CDR2 reads LQKENI. CDR3 sequence (DNA): TGTGCCAGCTCACCCTACAGGGGAGAGACCCAGTACTTC. It translates to CASSPYRGETQYF.

The chain links TRBV24-1 to TRBJ2-3, with 10 positions matching TRBD2. J was trimmed by 6 bases and V by 4 bases; bases with no gene match: 12. Germline-derived CDR1 and CDR2 are KGHDR and SFDVKD. This CDR3 has 17 residues. CDR3 protein: CATSDPGERGGRDTQYF. DNA of the CDR3: TGTGCCACCAGTGACCCCGGGGAGCGGGGGGGCAGGGATACGCAGTATTTT.

This clone is a singleton in its sample. The chain recombines TRBV6-1 with TRBJ2-1, with 9 bases identical to TRBD1. The ends lost 3 bases at V and 7 bases at J; junction bases unmatched: 7. This CDR3 is built from 15 residues. Germline lookup yields CDR1 MNHNS and CDR2 SASEGT. The CDR3 sequence is CASSDMGTGFNEQFF. CDR3 DNA sequence: TGTGCCAGCAGTGATATGGGGACAGGGTTTAATGAGCAGTTCTTC.

Comment on this clone: The sample holds other DNA sequences that translate to the same CDR3. The chain couples TRBV18 to TRBJ2-7, with 13 bases matching TRBD2. The germline V gene encodes CDR1 KGHSH and CDR2 LQKENI. The CDR3 runs to 16 residues. J lost 0 bases, V lost 3 bases, and 2 bases had no gene match. In DNA, the CDR3 is TGTGCCAGCTCACCTGGACTAGCGGGGGTCTCCTACGAGCAGTACTTC. Its protein product is CASSPGLAGVSYEQYF.

J is TRBJ1-1 and V is TRBV3-1 (or the pseudogene TRBV3-2); the D is unclear. This CDR3 is 14 amino acids long. In germline, CDR1 is LGHDT, CDR2 YNNKEL (reference sequence). Trimming stripped 0 bases from V and 2 bases from J, with 7 bases between. CDR3 nucleotides: TGTGCCAGCAGCCAAGACGAGTATAACACTGAAGCTTTCTTT. It encodes CASSQDEYNTEAFF.

The rearrangement uses TRBV24-1 and TRBJ2-4, with 9 bases aligning to TRBD1. J was trimmed by 3 bases and V by 5 bases; bases with no gene match: 4. CDR3 length: 15 residues. From germline, CDR1 is KGHDR and CDR2 SFDVKD. CDR3 residues: CATSGGQGVKNIQYF. CDR3 DNA: TGTGCCACCAGTGGGGGACAGGGCGTCAAAAACATTCAGTACTTC.

The chain combines TRBV18 with TRBJ2-5; D is uncertain. Trimming took 2 bases from V and 5 from J, leaving 6 bases between them. Germline values: CDR1 KGHSH, CDR2 LQKENI. The CDR3 spans 12 residues. In DNA, the CDR3 is TGTGCCAGCTCACCAACCGGGGAGACCCAGTACTTC. This encodes CASSPTGETQYF.

The chain employs TRBV5-1 and TRBJ2-1; D is unclear. Germline loops: CDR1 SGHRS, CDR2 YFSETQ. The CDR3 runs 14 residues. The germline V and J ends were trimmed by 6 bases and 0 bases, with 10 bases remaining between them. CDR3 coding DNA: TGCGCCAGCACCCCGGGTTCCTCCTACAATGAGCAGTTCTTC. Protein sequence: CASTPGSSYNEQFF.

The rearrangement links TRBV3-1 (or the pseudogene TRBV3-2) to TRBJ1-1; D is perhaps TRBD1 (6 bases). CDR3 length: 13 amino acids. Germline V gene sequence: CDR1 LGHDT, CDR2 YNNKEL (reference sequence). V gave up 2 bases and J gave up 10 bases, with 14 bases separating them. The CDR3 spells CASSQITGSGAFF. The CDR3 nucleotides are TGTGCCAGCAGCCAAATAACAGGGTCGGGAGCTTTCTTT.

This clone has just one count. V gene TRBV7-3 combines with J gene TRBJ2-3; perhaps TRBD2 as D (6 bases). V was trimmed by 3 bases and J by 5 bases, leaving 12 bases between them. Germline CDR1 is SGHTA and CDR2 is FQGTGA. The CDR3 totals 14 residues. CDR3 DNA sequence: TGTGCCAGCAGCTTGAGTATGGGGGGAGATACGCAGTATTTT. Its translation: CASSLSMGGDTQYF.

The V and J genes are TRBV12-5 and TRBJ1-6, with TRBD1 matching over 8 bases. This CDR3 has 15 amino acids. V trimming: 3 bases; J trimming: 13 bases; junction bases outside the gene matches: 11. Germline V gene data show CDR1 as LGHNT and CDR2 as FRNRAP. CDR3 region: CASGLGGTGFEPLHF. In DNA form, the CDR3 reads TGTGCTAGTGGTTTAGGCGGGACAGGTTTTGAGCCCCTCCACTTT.

The J gene is TRBJ1-2, the V gene TRBV29-1; D gene unclear. V was clipped by 3 bases and J by 4 bases, with 12 bases between them. Germline loops: CDR1 SQVTM, CDR2 ANQGSEA. This CDR3 spans 13 amino acids. The CDR3 reads CSVDRPVSYGYTF. DNA of the CDR3: TGCAGCGTTGACCGTCCCGTGTCCTATGGCTACACCTTC.

This rearrangement joins TRBV11-2 to TRBJ1-2; D possibly corresponds to TRBD1 (6 bases). The CDR3 is made up of 15 amino acids. CDR1 is SGHAT and CDR2 is FQNNGV in the germline V gene. The V end was cut by 0 bases, the J end by 4 bases, with 12 bases between. CDR3 coding DNA: TGTGCCAGCAGCTTAGATCAGGGGAGCGGCTATGGCTACACCTTC. Encoded protein: CASSLDQGSGYGYTF.

The V and J genes are TRBV2 and TRBJ2-7; perhaps TRBD1 as D (6 bases). CDR1 and CDR2 from the germline V gene are SNHLY and FYNNEI. The CDR3 runs 14 residues. The V gene lost 4 bases and the J gene lost 2 bases, with 12 bases spanning the gap. The CDR3 bases are TGTGCCAGCAGTGCGGACAGAGGGGCCTACGAGCAGTACTTC. Its protein is CASSADRGAYEQYF. Filled out from reference TRBV2 and TRBJ2-7, the complete variable domain reads EPEVTQTPSHQVTQMGQEVILRCVPISNHLYFYWYRQILGQKVEFLVSFYNNEISEKSEIFDDQFSVERPDGSNFTLKIRSTKLEDSAMYFCASSADRGAYEQYFGPGTRLTVT.

The chain has TRBV10-3 and TRBJ2-7, with TRBD1 matching 11 bases. This CDR3 has 16 residues. Germline V gene data show CDR1 as ENHRY and CDR2 as SYGVKD. The V and J ends lost 6 bases and 4 bases, in that order; junction bases with no gene match: 11. The CDR3 spells CAISLNTGQGVYEQYF. CDR3 coding DNA: TGTGCCATCAGCTTAAACACGGGACAGGGGGTTTACGAGCAGTACTTC.

J is TRBJ1-2 and V is TRBV2; D is unresolved. This CDR3 contains 12 residues. CDR1 SNHLY and CDR2 FYNNEI come from the germline V gene. Trimming cost V 8 bases and J 4 bases, with 11 bases left between them. The CDR3 bases are TGTGCCAGCGCCAATTCCGGCTATGGCTACACCTTC. It is translated as CASANSGYGYTF.

This chain uses TRBV20-1 with TRBJ1-3, with D unclear. Germline loops: CDR1 DFQATT, CDR2 SNEGSKA (reference sequence). Deletions cut 3 bases from V and 0 bases from J, with 12 bases between. The CDR3 runs to 15 residues. Here the CDR3 DNA reads TGCAGTGCTAGTACGGACTCGCGCTCTGGAAACACCATATATTTT. It yields the protein CSASTDSRSGNTIYF.

The chain combines TRBV24-1 with TRBJ1-1, with D perhaps TRBD1 (5 bases). CDR3 size: 16 residues. Germline CDR1 KGHDR, CDR2 SFDVKD. V lost 4 bases to trimming and J lost 0 bases, with 14 bases between them. The CDR3 region is CATSDHSRELNTEAFF. CDR3 nucleotides: TGTGCCACCAGTGACCATTCCAGGGAACTGAACACTGAAGCTTTCTTT.

Only a few counts were recorded for this clone. The chain recombines TRBV19 with TRBJ1-3; D possibly corresponds to TRBD1 (6 bases). Trimming took off 4 bases at V and 0 bases at J, with 13 bases between the two ends. Germline loops: CDR1 LNHDA, CDR2 SQIVND (reference sequence). This CDR3 has 16 residues. For the CDR3, the DNA is TGTGCCAGTAGTACGCGGCAGGGGATCTCTGGAAACACCATATATTTT. This sequence encodes CASSTRQGISGNTIYF.

V is TRBV21-1 and J is TRBJ1-2; the D call TRBD1 from the table was never checked on the DNA. TRBV21-1 is annotated as a pseudogene. The CDR3 has 16 residues. CDR3 in amino acids: CASSPPRGQGGYGYTF. Here the CDR3 DNA reads TGTGCCAGCAGCCCTCCAAGGGGACAGGGGGGCTATGGCTACACCTTC.

This clone appeared a single time. The chain is built from TRBV20-1 and TRBJ2-5; TRBD2 agrees at 8 bases. CDR3 length: 16 amino acids. V was clipped by 3 bases and J by 5 bases; unmatched bases: 14. Germline loops: CDR1 DFQATT, CDR2 SNEGSKA (reference sequence). The CDR3 is CSASVPKSGGGETQYF. CDR3 sequence (DNA): TGCAGTGCTAGTGTCCCAAAGAGCGGGGGCGGGGAGACCCAGTACTTC.

The rearrangement uses TRBV15 and TRBJ1-4; D remains ambiguous. Trimming cost V 8 bases and J 8 bases, with 15 bases left between them. Germline CDR1 is LNHNV and CDR2 is YYDKDF (reference sequence). The CDR3 sequence is 13 residues long. CDR3 sequence (DNA): TGTGCCACCGGTTGGAGGATTGGGGAAAAACTGTTTTTT. It specifies CATGWRIGEKLFF. The whole variable domain, remainder taken from reference TRBV15 and TRBJ1-4, is DAMVIQNPRYQVTQFGKPVTLSCSQTLNHNVMYWYQQKSSQAPKLLFHYYDKDFNNEADTPDNFQSRRPNTSFCFLDIRSPGLGDTAMYLCATGWRIGEKLFFGSGTQLSVL.

The rearrangement links TRBV10-3 to TRBJ2-2; TRBD1 agrees at 8 bases. V lost 7 bases to trimming and J lost 3 bases; unmatched junction nucleotides: 4. Germline CDR1 reads ENHRY; CDR2 reads SYGVKD. CDR3 length equals 14 residues. This CDR3 is CAITKDRDTGELFF. In nucleotides, the CDR3 is TGTGCCATCACTAAGGACAGGGACACCGGGGAGCTGTTTTTT.